Shown below are 7 T cell receptor beta chains from a single sample sequenced in a study of PD-1 blockade in classical Hodgkin lymphoma (dated by TCRdb to between 2020 and 2021). The time point label for this specimen denotes: cycle 4 day 1 (C4D1), after less than 7 weeks of nivolumab. All trial patients had relapsed after autologous stem cell transplantation, with cohorts A, B and C differing in prior brentuximab vedotin exposure. Receptors were amplified or captured by the immunoSEQ multiplex PCR assay. TCRdb limited this immuneACCESS table to in-frame rearrangements with V and J called. A share of clones is missing; checked studies link under half to unresolved V genes, and the rest is unexplained. The sample table records about 92,000 clones; 75% to 85% of these occur just once. Clones ranked in the top ten supply over 15% of the sample. The starting material was peripheral blood mononuclear cells (PBMCs), obtained before the fourth cycle of nivolumab. The receptors derive from a human donor with classical Hodgkin lymphoma.

The chain carries TRBV5-4 and TRBJ2-1, with 10 bases aligning to TRBD2. The CDR3 runs 16 residues. Germline V lookup: CDR1 SGHNT, CDR2 YYREEE (reference sequence). Trimming at V came to 3 bases and at J to 4 bases, leaving 7 bases not matched to a gene. The CDR3 DNA sequence: TGTGCCAGCAGCTCCGGACCAGCGGGAGGGTACAATGAGCAGTTCTTC. It codes for CASSSGPAGGYNEQFF. Looking up the rest from reference TRBV5-4 and TRBJ2-1 gives the full variable domain: ETGVTQSPTHLIKTRGQQVTLRCSSQSGHNTVSWYQQALGQGPQFIFQYYREEENGRGNFPPRFSGLQFPNYSSELNVNALELDDSALYLCASSSGPAGGYNEQFFGPGTRLTVL.

The genes are TRBV6-5 and TRBJ2-5; the D gene is possibly TRBD2 (5 bases). The CDR3 spans 12 residues. V lost 6 bases, J lost 5 bases, and 10 bases lay in between. The germline CDR1 and CDR2 sequences are MNHEY and SVGAGI. The CDR3 region has the DNA TGTGCCAGCAGCTTTCCGGGGGAGACCCAGTACTTC. Amino acids: CASSFPGETQYF.

For the CDR3, the DNA is TGTGCCACCAGCCGAGGGGATGAGCAGTTCTTC. Translating gives CATSRGDEQFF. The chain recombines TRBV10-3 with TRBJ2-1; either TRBD1 or TRBD2 may fit D (5 bases each). V was cut by 10 bases and J by 8 bases, with 12 bases left in between. CDR1 and CDR2 from the germline V gene are ENHRY and SYGVKD. This CDR3 has 11 residues.

This clone occurred once. The V and J genes are TRBV30 and TRBJ1-5; D is ambiguous. The V gene's germline CDR1 is GTSNPN and CDR2 SVGIG (reference sequence). The CDR3 sequence is 13 residues long. V lost 2 bases and J lost 9, with 14 bases in between. CDR3 in amino acids: CAWSSDEIPPQHF. Here the CDR3 DNA reads TGTGCCTGGAGTTCTGACGAGATCCCGCCCCAGCATTTT.

V is TRBV10-3 and J is TRBJ2-7, with 7 bases matching TRBD1. The CDR3 totals 15 residues. The germline V gene encodes CDR1 ENHRY and CDR2 SYGVKD. V trimming: 0 bases; J trimming: 3 bases; junction bases outside the gene matches: 5. The CDR3 coding sequence is TGTGCCATCAGTGAGTCGTTGACAGGGATCTACGAGCAGTACTTC. Protein sequence: CAISESLTGIYEQYF.

This clone has a handful of counts. The rearrangement links TRBV2 to TRBJ1-4; D not resolved. Trimming left V 5 bases short and J 6 bases short, with 16 bases between. CDR1 is SNHLY and CDR2 is FYNNEI in the germline V gene. This CDR3 is 15 amino acids long. DNA for the CDR3: TGTGCCAGCAGTCCCGGGTTTCGGCGGGATGAAAAACTGTTTTTT. Translating gives CASSPGFRRDEKLFF.

The V gene is TRBV5-6, the J gene TRBJ2-2; TRBD2 matches at 7 bases. V was clipped by 5 bases and J by 7 bases; unmatched bases: 14. CDR3 length: 16 amino acids. The germline V gene encodes CDR1 SGHDT and CDR2 YYEEEE. The CDR3 DNA follows: TGTGCCAGCAGGCCCCCCTTGGGGAGGGTTGGCGGGGAGCTGTTTTTT. Translation: CASRPPLGRVGGELFF.